Presented here are 17 T cell receptor beta chains from one specimen sequenced in a study of post-analysis software for immune sequencing data. Study-wide results and caveats: Patients used about five TRBV segments, including TRBV5-6, TRBV5-1 and TRBV20-1, more often than controls.

These TCRs are of unknown antigen specificity. The TCR beta cDNA libraries contained unique molecular identifiers. TCRdb re-analysed the PCR reads in MiXCR, keeping a single row per CDR3 protein. The repertoire includes 650,000 to 900,000 distinct CDR3 sequences, 35% to 55% of them detected once, and approximately 5% sits in the top ten. Sequenced sample: blood. The source is a girl aged 10-17 years with multiple sclerosis.

In this sample, this clonotype turned up once. V and J are TRBV27 and TRBJ2-7, with D perhaps being TRBD1 or TRBD2 (5 bases each). Trimming left V 5 bases short and J 1 base short, with 21 bases between. The CDR3 has 17 residues. The germline V gene has CDR1 MNHEY and CDR2 SMNVEV (reference sequence). The CDR3 loop reads CASSMSYRGPRSYEQYF. The CDR3 bases are TGTGCCAGCAGTATGAGCTACCGGGGACCGAGGTCCTACGAGCAGTACTTC.

Notes on this clonotype: One end of the junction varies from germline; a read error may be responsible. The chain employs TRBV6-6 and TRBJ2-2; 9 nucleotides align to TRBD2. The CDR3 is 16 residues long. From germline, CDR1 is MNHNY and CDR2 SVGAGI (reference sequence). The CDR3 here is CVSSYSSGENTGELFF. CDR3 nucleotides: TGTGTCAGCAGCTACTCTAGCGGGGAGAACACCGGGGAGCTGTTTTTT.

The chain couples TRBV25-1 to TRBJ2-4; 8 nucleotides agree with TRBD1. V dropped 3 bases and J dropped 1; count of bases not matched to a gene: 5. Looked up from germline, CDR1 is MGHDK and CDR2 is SYGVNS. The CDR3 covers 16 residues. CDR3 DNA sequence: TGTGCCAGCAGTGACCAGGGGGCAGGGGCCAAAAACATTCAGTACTTC. This sequence encodes CASSDQGAGAKNIQYF.

This clonotype was found a few times. The V gene is TRBV12-3 or TRBV12-4, the J gene TRBJ2-7, with TRBD1 matching 8 bases. Trimming at V came to 6 bases and at J to 6 bases, leaving 10 bases not matched to a gene. The CDR3 spans 14 residues. The CDR3 loop is CASRGSDRDREQYF. Here the CDR3 DNA reads TGTGCCAGCAGGGGCTCGGACAGGGATCGCGAGCAGTACTTC.

The V call is TRBV20-1, the J call TRBJ2-3; D is possibly TRBD2 (6 bases). This CDR3 comprises 16 residues. The V and J ends lost 1 base and 1 base respectively, with 15 bases between them. The V gene's germline CDR1 is DFQATT and CDR2 SNEGSKA (reference sequence). The CDR3 protein is CSARARGGARTDTQYF. CDR3 nucleotide sequence: TGCAGTGCTAGAGCTCGCGGCGGGGCACGCACAGATACGCAGTATTTT.

The rearrangement links TRBV2 to TRBJ2-1, with D maybe TRBD1 (5 bases). The CDR3 has 15 residues. Per germline, CDR1 SNHLY and CDR2 FYNNEI. Trimming stripped 8 bases from V and 0 bases from J, with 14 bases between. For the CDR3, the DNA is TGTGCCAGCCTCCCTTCCGGACACTCCTACAATGAGCAGTTCTTC. This translates into CASLPSGHSYNEQFF.

This clonotype was seen a few times. The chain links TRBV15 to TRBJ2-1; 15 bases map to TRBD2. Unmatched junction bases numbered 7, after V lost 8 bases and J lost 2 bases. Germline-derived CDR1 and CDR2 are LNHNV and YYDKDF (reference sequence). The CDR3 covers 17 residues. CDR3 protein: CATYGLAGGLTYNEQFF. CDR3 nucleotide sequence: TGTGCCACCTACGGACTAGCGGGAGGGCTAACCTACAATGAGCAGTTCTTC.

This chain uses TRBV29-1 with TRBJ1-5, with 12 bases aligning to TRBD1. V lost 8 bases to trimming and J lost 4 bases; unmatched junction nucleotides: 12. Germline-derived CDR1 and CDR2 are SQVTM and ANQGSEA. The CDR3 consists of 16 residues. CDR3 sequence reads: CSPGTGGPRDNQPQHF. DNA of the CDR3: TGCAGCCCCGGGACAGGGGGCCCTAGGGATAATCAGCCCCAGCATTTT. The full variable domain, with the rest looked up from reference TRBV29-1 and TRBJ1-5, is SAVISQKPSRDICQRGTSLTIQCQVDSQVTMMFWYRQQPGQSLTLIATANQGSEATYESGFVIDKFPISRPNLTFSTLTVSNMSPEDSSIYLCSPGTGGPRDNQPQHFGDGTRLSIL.

In regard to this clonotype: A much bigger clone sits one base away, suggesting this may be a read error. The chain carries TRBV19 and TRBJ2-1; D uncertain. Trimming stripped 4 bases from V and 6 bases from J, with 10 bases between. Germline CDR1 is LNHDA and CDR2 is SQIVND (reference sequence). The CDR3 is 13 amino acids. This CDR3 is CASSTLSVNEQFF. CDR3 coding DNA: TGTGCCAGTAGTACACTATCGGTCAATGAGCAGTTCTTC.

This clonotype came up many times. The chain couples TRBV29-1 to TRBJ2-3; possible D gene TRBD2, 6 bases. Germline CDR1 and CDR2: SQVTM and ANQGSEA. V was cut by 4 bases and J by 0 bases, with 11 bases left in between. CDR3 length: 14 amino acids. The CDR3 DNA reads TGCAGCGTTGGGAGGGCCGCTAGCACAGATACGCAGTATTTT. This translates into CSVGRAASTDTQYF.

The chain links TRBV5-1 to TRBJ2-1; D might be TRBD2 (5 bases). In germline, CDR1 is SGHRS, CDR2 YFSETQ. The V end lost 5 bases, the J end lost 3 bases, and 12 bases lay between the germline ends. The CDR3 is made up of 14 amino acids. Here the CDR3 DNA reads TGCGCCAGCAGACATAGCGCCGACTACAATGAGCAGTTCTTC. Protein product: CASRHSADYNEQFF.

A few counts support this clonotype. The genes are TRBV7-3 and TRBJ2-1, with D tentatively TRBD1 (6 bases). CDR1 SGHTA and CDR2 FQGTGA come from the germline V gene. The CDR3 sequence is 15 residues long. V lost 5 bases and J 4 bases, leaving 15 bases between the germline ends. In DNA form, the CDR3 reads TGTGCCAGCAGCGCCACCGGGACAACTTACAATGAGCAGTTCTTC. Translated, it gives CASSATGTTYNEQFF.

Details on this clonotype: Since a much larger clone is just one base distant, this may be a read error. The chain has TRBV7-9 and TRBJ1-1; weak D call: TRBD1 (6 bases). The V end was cut by 2 bases, the J end by 10 bases, with 17 bases between. From germline, CDR1 is SEHNR and CDR2 FQNEAQ (reference sequence). The CDR3 covers 14 residues. CDR3 sequence reads: CASSLSGGLPGAFF. In DNA form, the CDR3 reads TGTGCCAGCAGCTTATCGGGGGGCTTACCTGGAGCTTTCTTT.

This clonotype was recorded a few times. The chain joins TRBV13 to TRBJ2-7; the D call may be TRBD1 or TRBD2 (5 bases each). The CDR3 sequence is 14 residues long. Per the germline V gene, CDR1 is PRHDT and CDR2 is FYEKMQ (reference sequence). Trimming cost V 4 bases and J 7 bases, with 17 bases left between them. The chain's CDR3 is CASSSGRGRKEQYF. CDR3 nucleotide sequence: TGTGCCAGCAGCTCCGGTAGGGGACGGAAAGAGCAGTACTTC.

The chain links TRBV2 to TRBJ2-1; TRBD1 aligns across 7 bases. CDR3 length: 14 amino acids. The germline V gene has CDR1 SNHLY and CDR2 FYNNEI. V trimming: 2 bases; J trimming: 10 bases; junction bases outside the gene matches: 8. The CDR3 here is CASSETPRQGEQFF. The CDR3, as DNA: TGTGCCAGCAGTGAAACTCCCCGACAGGGAGAGCAGTTCTTC.

V usage is TRBV27 and J usage is TRBJ2-1, with D perhaps TRBD1 (5 bases). This CDR3 contains 17 residues. V lost 1 base and J 5 bases, leaving 18 bases between the germline ends. In germline, CDR1 is MNHEY, CDR2 SMNVEV (reference sequence). CDR3 nucleotide sequence: TGTGCCAGCAGTTTATGGCTTGGGGCAGGAACCCACAATGAGCAGTTCTTC. As protein: CASSLWLGAGTHNEQFF.

The chain is built from TRBV3-1 and TRBJ1-1, with D possibly TRBD1 on 5 matching bases. CDR3 length equals 14 residues. Germline values: CDR1 LGHDT, CDR2 YNNKEL (reference sequence). With 3 bases removed from V and 5 bases from J, the gap between germline ends came to 13 bases. In DNA, the CDR3 is TGTGCCAGCAGCCAGGACCAGGGTAGAACTGAAGCTTTCTTT. Translated: CASSQDQGRTEAFF.